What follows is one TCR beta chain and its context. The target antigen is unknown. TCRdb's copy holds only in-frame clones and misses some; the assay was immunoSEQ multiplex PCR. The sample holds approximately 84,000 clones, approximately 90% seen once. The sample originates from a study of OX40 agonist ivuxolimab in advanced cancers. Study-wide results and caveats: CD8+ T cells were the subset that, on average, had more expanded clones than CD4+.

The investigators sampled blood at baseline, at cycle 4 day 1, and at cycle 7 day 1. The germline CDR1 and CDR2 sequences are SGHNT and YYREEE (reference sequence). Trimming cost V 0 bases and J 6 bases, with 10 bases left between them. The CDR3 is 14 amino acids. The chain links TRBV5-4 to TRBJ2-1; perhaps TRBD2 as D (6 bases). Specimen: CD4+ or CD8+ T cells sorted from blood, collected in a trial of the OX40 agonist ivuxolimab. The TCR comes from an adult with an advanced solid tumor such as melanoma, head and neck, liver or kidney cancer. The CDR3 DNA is TGTGCCAGCAGCTTGGATAGCGGACGCAATGAGCAGTTCTTC. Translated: CASSLDSGRNEQFF. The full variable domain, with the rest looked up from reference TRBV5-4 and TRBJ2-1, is ETGVTQSPTHLIKTRGQQVTLRCSSQSGHNTVSWYQQALGQGPQFIFQYYREEENGRGNFPPRFSGLQFPNYSSELNVNALELDDSALYLCASSLDSGRNEQFFGPGTRLTVL.